The 15 T cell receptor beta chains presented below share a single source sample, sequenced in a study of T cell responses to AZD1222 COVID-19 vaccine. Measured with immunoSEQ multiplex PCR; TCRdb has only the in-frame clones, and not every one. The sample contains tens of thousands of clones, around 80% of which appear only once. Here the sequenced sample was peripheral blood, taken on day 0 of AZD1222 vaccination. These TCRs come from an adult in good health.

The chain joins TRBV29-1 to TRBJ1-1; possible D gene TRBD1, 6 bases. Trimming stripped 2 bases from V and 5 bases from J, with 9 bases between. The CDR3 is 12 amino acids. Germline V gene sequence: CDR1 SQVTM, CDR2 ANQGSEA. CDR3 region: CSVEQGRTEAFF. CDR3 DNA sequence: TGCAGCGTTGAACAGGGGAGGACTGAAGCTTTCTTT.

V and J are TRBV11-2 and TRBJ2-1; 9 nucleotides agree with TRBD2. CDR1 and CDR2 from the germline V gene are SGHAT and FQNNGV. The V and J ends lost 8 bases and 8 bases, in that order; junction bases with no gene match: 10. This CDR3 is built from 14 residues. The CDR3 sequence: CASGRSGSQDEQFF. In DNA, the CDR3 is TGTGCCAGCGGTCGTAGCGGGAGTCAAGATGAGCAGTTCTTC. The full variable domain, its missing parts supplied by reference TRBV11-2 and TRBJ2-1, is EAGVAQSPRYKIIEKRQSVAFWCNPISGHATLYWYQQILGQGPKLLIQFQNNGVVDDSQLPKDRFSAERLKGVDSTLKIQPAKLEDSAVYLCASGRSGSQDEQFFGPGTRLTVL.

The chain employs TRBV2 and TRBJ2-2, with D perhaps matching TRBD1 (6 bases). Germline CDR1 and CDR2: SNHLY and FYNNEI. Trimming left V 6 bases short and J 5 bases short, with 16 bases between. The CDR3 spans 15 residues. The CDR3 spells CASRADRSFTGELFF. The DNA for the CDR3 is TGTGCCAGCAGGGCAGACAGGTCGTTTACCGGGGAGCTGTTTTTT.

The rearrangement joins TRBV7-2 to TRBJ2-7; D remains unclear. The germline CDR1 and CDR2 sequences are SGHTA and FQGNSA. Trimming removed 2 bases from V and 6 bases from J, with 5 bases in between. The CDR3 consists of 11 residues. CDR3 in amino acids: CASSLQVEQYF. CDR3 in DNA: TGTGCCAGCAGCTTACAAGTCGAGCAGTACTTC.

The chain employs TRBV7-8 and TRBJ1-5; TRBD1 matches 8 bases. Trimming took 1 base from V and 6 from J; bases not matched to a gene: 5. CDR1 is SGHVS, CDR2 FQNEAQ, per germline. CDR3 length: 15 amino acids. The CDR3 loop reads CASSLGTGYAQPQHF. For the CDR3, the DNA is TGTGCCAGCAGCTTAGGGACAGGGTATGCTCAGCCCCAGCATTTT.

The chain is built from TRBV15 and TRBJ1-5; D gene unclear. The CDR3 extends over 14 amino acids. With 4 bases removed from V and 4 bases from J, the gap between germline ends came to 11 bases. CDR1 is LNHNV and CDR2 is YYDKDF in the germline V gene (reference sequence). For the CDR3, the DNA is TGTGCCACCAGCATTCCTCCCTTTAATCAGCCCCAGCATTTT. Translation gives CATSIPPFNQPQHF.

The rearrangement joins TRBV6-4 to TRBJ2-2, with D perhaps matching TRBD1 or TRBD2 (6 bases each). The V gene lost 6 bases and the J gene lost 4 bases, with 12 bases spanning the gap. Germline V gene sequence: CDR1 MRHNA, CDR2 SNTAGT. The CDR3 has 14 residues. The CDR3 loop reads CASRPGAFTGELFF. The CDR3 nucleotides read TGTGCCAGCAGACCGGGGGCCTTCACCGGGGAGCTGTTTTTT.

The rearrangement joins TRBV5-1 to TRBJ1-2; no firm D call. The CDR3 covers 12 residues. V lost 4 bases, J lost 8 bases, and 12 bases lay in between. Germline V lookup: CDR1 SGHRS, CDR2 YFSETQ. CDR3 protein: CASSDTGPGYTF. As DNA, the CDR3 is TGCGCCAGCAGCGATACCGGACCGGGCTACACCTTC.

The chain recombines TRBV9 with TRBJ1-1; D might be TRBD1 (5 bases). Germline-derived CDR1 and CDR2 are SGDLS and YYNGEE. The CDR3 is made up of 13 amino acids. V lost 6 bases and J lost 5, with 14 bases in between. CDR3 sequence: CASTAGWGTEAFF. DNA of the CDR3: TGTGCCAGCACCGCAGGGTGGGGTACTGAAGCTTTCTTT.

The genes are TRBV5-4 and TRBJ1-6; TRBD1 aligns across 8 bases. Germline loops: CDR1 SGHNT, CDR2 YYREEE (reference sequence). Germline trimming cut 2 bases from V and 8 bases from J; bases unmatched to any gene: 3. CDR3 length: 14 residues. DNA of the CDR3: TGTGCCAGCAGCTTCGACAGGGGAGATTCACCCCTCCACTTT. Protein sequence: CASSFDRGDSPLHF.

V gene TRBV5-4 combines with J gene TRBJ1-2; D might be TRBD1 (6 bases). Germline V CDR1 and CDR2: SGHNT, YYREEE (reference sequence). The CDR3 length is 14 residues. The ends were cut back, 3 bases at V and 8 bases at J, with 17 bases in the middle. The CDR3 coding sequence is TGTGCCAGCAGCTCATGGACAGCCTTGGGGGGCTACACCTTC. Protein product: CASSSWTALGGYTF.

The chain employs TRBV28 and TRBJ1-5; 10 bases align to TRBD1. Germline-derived CDR1 and CDR2 are MDHEN and SYDVKM. The CDR3 has 14 amino acids. J gave up 6 bases and V 5 bases, and 4 bases lay outside the gene matches. This CDR3 is CASSVGTGVQPQHF. In DNA, the CDR3 is TGTGCCAGCAGTGTCGGGACAGGGGTTCAGCCCCAGCATTTT.

The chain employs TRBV9 and TRBJ2-5; a possible D gene is TRBD2 (7 bases). CDR3 size: 17 residues. V was shortened by 4 bases and J by 2 bases, with 21 bases between the two germline ends. Germline values: CDR1 SGDLS, CDR2 YYNGEE. CDR3: CASSPGVGGRWQETQYF. The CDR3 DNA is TGTGCCAGCAGCCCAGGGGTCGGGGGGCGCTGGCAAGAGACCCAGTACTTC. Drawing the rest from reference TRBV9 and TRBJ2-5, the complete variable domain is DSGVTQTPKHLITATGQRVTLRCSPRSGDLSVYWYQQSLDQGLQFLIQYYNGEERAKGNILERFSAQQFPDLHSELNLSSLELGDSALYFCASSPGVGGRWQETQYFGPGTRLLVL.

The chain employs TRBV11-1 and TRBJ1-3; D perhaps matches TRBD1 (6 bases). The germline V gene encodes CDR1 SGHAT and CDR2 FQDESV (reference sequence). CDR3 length equals 14 residues. V was trimmed by 5 bases and J by 5 bases, leaving 13 bases between them. CDR3 in amino acids: CASSPGQRRNTIYF. CDR3 nucleotide sequence: TGTGCCAGCAGCCCTGGACAGCGTCGAAACACCATATATTTT.

The count of this clone is one. The chain combines TRBV13 with TRBJ1-3; perhaps TRBD1 as D (5 bases). The CDR3 runs 15 residues. The germline CDR1 and CDR2 sequences are PRHDT and FYEKMQ (reference sequence). V lost 3 bases and J lost 0, with 9 bases in between. The CDR3 region is CASSLGGYSGNTIYF. DNA for the CDR3: TGTGCCAGCAGCTTGGGGGGTTACTCTGGAAACACCATATATTTT. Full variable domain (outside the CDR3, taken from reference TRBV13 and TRBJ1-3): AAGVIQSPRHLIKEKRETATLKCYPIPRHDTVYWYQQGPGQDPQFLISFYEKMQSDKGSIPDRFSAQQFSDYHSELNMSSLELGDSALYFCASSLGGYSGNTIYFGEGSWLTVV.